The sample holds one count of the clone carrying this T cell receptor beta chain. Its matching antigen is unknown. The CDR3 consists of 16 residues. Trimming cost V 3 bases and J 4 bases; bases outside gene matches: 11. The germline CDR1 and CDR2 sequences are MNHEY and SMNVEV (reference sequence). This sample was taken from a study of T cell repertoires in cytomegalovirus infection. Study-wide background: Both a matching HLA type and CMV infection were indicated by public TCR beta signatures.

Study-level points and caveats: Summed frequency of public TCR beta families distinguished CMV carriers with the relevant HLA.

Each CDR3 protein gets one entry after TCRdb re-called the reads with MiXCR. The table has around 710,000 distinct CDR3 sequences, 25% to 30% seen once. This TCR was recovered from a human donor in good health (CMV status not recorded). Some clones in this sample may be carry-over from other donors' samples. The sample consisted of cultured CD8+ T cells from PBMCs, taken from culture after CMV antigen stimulation. The rearrangement joins TRBV27 to TRBJ1-2; 7 bases are shared with TRBD1. The CDR3 DNA reads as TGTGCCAGCAGTTTGTTCCCCTCCGGGACAGCCTATGGCTACACCTTC. It encodes CASSLFPSGTAYGYTF.